One and the same sample provided the 24 T cell receptor beta chains below, sequenced in a study of T cell changes during pregnancy in multiple sclerosis. This table comes from immunoSEQ multiplex PCR, and its TCRdb copy is limited to in-frame clones, with some not included. Of more than 60,000 clones listed, approximately 93% are singletons. Source: peripheral blood, taken in the second trimester of pregnancy. These receptors all stem from a female donor with multiple sclerosis, enrolled in a pregnancy study.

The chain carries TRBV5-4 and TRBJ1-1, with 7 bases aligning to TRBD1. The CDR3 extends over 14 amino acids. In germline, CDR1 is SGHNT, CDR2 YYREEE (reference sequence). The V gene end was trimmed by 4 bases and the J gene end by 0 bases; junction bases not matched to a gene: 3. The CDR3 here is CASSVDRMNTEAFF. CDR3 in DNA: TGTGCCAGCAGCGTGGACAGGATGAACACTGAAGCTTTCTTT.

The chain employs TRBV5-6 and TRBJ1-4; 7 bases are a match to TRBD1. Germline V gene sequence: CDR1 SGHDT, CDR2 YYEEEE. This CDR3 has 13 residues. V lost 6 bases and J lost 10; bases outside the gene matches: 9. CDR3 loop: CASTGDRVGKLFF. In DNA, the CDR3 is TGTGCCAGCACCGGCGACAGGGTGGGAAAACTGTTTTTT.

V gene TRBV4-2 combines with J gene TRBJ1-2; 10 nucleotides line up with TRBD1. CDR1 and CDR2 (germline): LGHNA, YNFKEQ. The CDR3 has 14 residues. The trim removed 3 bases at V and 7 bases at J, leaving 5 bases unmatched. CDR3 sequence reads: CASSQAGQGFGYTF. CDR3 DNA: TGTGCCAGCAGCCAGGCGGGACAGGGGTTTGGCTACACCTTC.

This clone was picked up one time. This chain connects TRBV7-9 to TRBJ2-7; possibly TRBD1 for D (6 bases). With 9 bases removed from V and 1 base from J, the gap between germline ends came to 16 bases. Germline V gene lookup returns CDR1 SEHNR and CDR2 FQNEAQ (reference sequence). This CDR3 comprises 14 residues. Written as DNA, the CDR3 is TGTGCCAGTGATCGACCAGGGGAGTCCTACGAGCAGTACTTC. It codes for CASDRPGESYEQYF.

This clone was detected once. The chain combines TRBV4-1 with TRBJ2-3; 9 bases fit TRBD2. This CDR3 contains 15 residues. Germline CDR1 and CDR2: MGHRA and YSYEKL. V was pared by 2 bases and J by 5 bases, with 5 bases of the junction left unmatched. The CDR3 here is CASSQSGGLKDTQYF. Here the CDR3 DNA reads TGCGCCAGCAGCCAAAGCGGGGGGCTTAAAGATACGCAGTATTTT.

This clone was counted a single time. The chain links TRBV27 to TRBJ2-1, with TRBD2 matching 12 bases. Germline values: CDR1 MNHEY, CDR2 SMNVEV (reference sequence). V was pared by 6 bases and J by 2 bases, with 11 bases of the junction left unmatched. The CDR3 spans 18 residues. The CDR3 sequence: CASRGTARTSGAYNEQFF. The CDR3 DNA follows: TGTGCCAGCAGAGGGACGGCCCGGACTAGCGGGGCCTACAATGAGCAGTTCTTC.

The genes are TRBV21-1 and TRBJ1-6; the D segment call TRBD1 is taken from the table without a DNA check. TRBV21-1 is given as a pseudogene. The CDR3 extends over 15 amino acids. CDR3 protein: CASSKRDRDNSPLHF. Here the CDR3 DNA reads TGTGCCAGCAGCAAGAGAGACAGAGATAATTCACCCCTCCACTTT.

This clone was recorded only once. The rearrangement links TRBV5-6 to TRBJ2-7; 10 bases map to TRBD1. V lost 4 bases, J lost 8 bases, and 12 bases stayed unmatched. The germline gives CDR1 SGHDT, CDR2 YYEEEE. This CDR3 spans 15 amino acids. In DNA, the CDR3 is TGTGCCAGCAGCAGCCTAGGACAGGGGGTTACAAAGCAGTACTTC. This codes for CASSSLGQGVTKQYF.

The chain employs TRBV7-9 and TRBJ2-6; 7 nucleotides align to TRBD1. The germline V gene has CDR1 SEHNR and CDR2 FQNEAQ (reference sequence). CDR3 size: 16 residues. Germline trimming cut 4 bases from V and 4 bases from J; bases unmatched to any gene: 7. The CDR3 here is CASSSFQGDGANVLTF. CDR3 nucleotide sequence: TGTGCCAGCAGCTCCTTTCAGGGGGACGGGGCCAACGTCCTGACTTTC.

The J gene is TRBJ1-1, the V gene TRBV5-1, with D unresolved. The germline V and J ends were trimmed by 5 bases and 1 base, with 6 bases remaining between them. CDR1 is SGHRS, CDR2 YFSETQ, per germline. The CDR3 runs to 12 residues. The CDR3 sequence is CASRTTNTEAFF. Written as DNA, the CDR3 is TGCGCCAGCAGGACAACGAACACTGAAGCTTTCTTT.

On this clone itself: The sample has other DNA sequences that encode this CDR3 too. The chain carries TRBV19 and TRBJ1-1, with D maybe TRBD1 (5 bases). V was pared by 1 base and J by 5 bases, with 5 bases between. Germline V gene data show CDR1 as LNHDA and CDR2 as SQIVND (reference sequence). CDR3 length equals 12 residues. The CDR3 DNA follows: TGTGCCAGTAGTATAGCAGGGACTGAAGCTTTCTTT. Amino acid sequence: CASSIAGTEAFF.

This chain joins TRBV5-1 and TRBJ2-1, with 7 bases aligning to TRBD2. Germline V gives CDR1 SGHRS, CDR2 YFSETQ. This CDR3 contains 16 residues. Trimming cost V 4 bases and J 9 bases; bases outside gene matches: 16. The CDR3: CASSRDRVGPGGEQFF. The CDR3 DNA follows: TGCGCCAGCAGCCGGGATAGAGTGGGCCCGGGAGGTGAGCAGTTCTTC.

The V gene is TRBV15, the J gene TRBJ1-4; unclear D gene. This CDR3 is 13 amino acids long. Germline V gene data show CDR1 as LNHNV and CDR2 as YYDKDF (reference sequence). V dropped 8 bases and J dropped 0 bases, with 7 bases sitting between them. The CDR3 nucleotides are TGTGCCACCCAGTCCCCAACTAATGAAAAACTGTTTTTT. It yields the protein CATQSPTNEKLFF.

The rearrangement links TRBV19 to TRBJ2-2; 8 nucleotides match TRBD1. The J segment lost 6 bases and the V segment lost 1 base, leaving 4 bases of the junction unmatched. Germline CDR1 is LNHDA and CDR2 is SQIVND (reference sequence). The CDR3 has 15 residues. CDR3 protein: CASSIGQGASGELFF. The DNA for the CDR3 is TGTGCCAGTAGTATAGGGCAGGGGGCTTCCGGGGAGCTGTTTTTT.

This clone was picked up one time. This chain joins TRBV7-8 and TRBJ1-2; D is undetermined. V lost 5 bases and J lost 7, with 26 bases in between. The V gene's germline CDR1 is SGHVS and CDR2 FQNEAQ. This CDR3 spans 17 amino acids. Written as DNA, the CDR3 is TGTGCCAGCAGCCCCCACCGAGGTGAGATCCTAACCGGTGGCTACACCTTC. Its protein is CASSPHRGEILTGGYTF.

The chain carries TRBV12-5 and TRBJ2-2; D unclear. V lost 3 bases and J lost 0, with 14 bases in between. CDR1 is LGHNT, CDR2 FRNRAP, per germline. The CDR3 contains 17 residues. DNA of the CDR3: TGTGCTAGTGGTTTTTTGATCTGGCAGACGAACACCGGGGAGCTGTTTTTT. This encodes CASGFLIWQTNTGELFF.

The rearrangement uses TRBV6-1 and TRBJ2-3; no reliable D call. Per the germline V gene, CDR1 is MNHNS and CDR2 is SASEGT. The length of the CDR3 is 13 residues. The V and J ends lost 7 bases and 2 bases respectively, with 10 bases between them. CDR3 sequence: CASKEYYTDTQYF. In nucleotides, the CDR3 is TGTGCCAGCAAGGAGTACTACACAGATACGCAGTATTTT.

The J gene is TRBJ1-2, the V gene TRBV27; perhaps TRBD1 as D (5 bases). V gave up 3 bases and J gave up 8 bases, with 16 bases separating them. The CDR3 loop spans 14 amino acids. CDR1 and CDR2 (germline): MNHEY, SMNVEV (reference sequence). The CDR3 DNA is TGTGCCAGCAGTTTTAAATCGACAGATGGAGGCTACACCTTC. This codes for CASSFKSTDGGYTF.

The chain is built from TRBV19 and TRBJ2-7; D is perhaps TRBD1 (6 bases). The V end lost 3 bases, the J end lost 0 bases, and 12 bases lay between the germline ends. Germline loops: CDR1 LNHDA, CDR2 SQIVND (reference sequence). The CDR3 is made up of 15 amino acids. The CDR3 nucleotides read TGTGCCAGTAGTATTAAGCAGGGGAGCTCCTACGAGCAGTACTTC. Protein sequence: CASSIKQGSSYEQYF. Full variable domain (remainder filled in from reference TRBV19 and TRBJ2-7): DGGITQSPKYLFRKEGQNVTLSCEQNLNHDAMYWYRQDPGQGLRLIYYSQIVNDFQKGDIAEGYSVSREKKESFPLTVTSAQKNPTAFYLCASSIKQGSSYEQYFGPGTRLTVT.

The chain has TRBV27 and TRBJ1-2; 9 nucleotides line up with TRBD1. CDR3 length: 16 amino acids. V gave up 5 bases and J gave up 4 bases; unmatched junction bases: 11. Germline V gene data show CDR1 as MNHEY and CDR2 as SMNVEV (reference sequence). The CDR3 nucleotides are TGTGCCAGCAGTCCCTGGACAGGGGTTAAGGGCTATGGCTACACCTTC. Translating it yields CASSPWTGVKGYGYTF.

The rearrangement joins TRBV9 to TRBJ1-6; 9 bases are shared with TRBD1. The CDR3 has 14 residues. Per the germline V gene, CDR1 is SGDLS and CDR2 is YYNGEE. Trimming took 3 bases from V and 5 from J; bases not matched to a gene: 0. Written as DNA, the CDR3 is TGTGCCAGCAGCGGGGACAGGGATAATTCACCCCTCCACTTT. Translating gives CASSGDRDNSPLHF.

This rearrangement joins TRBV18 to TRBJ1-2, with a tentative D call TRBD1 (6 bases). The CDR3 loop spans 13 amino acids. CDR1 and CDR2 (germline): KGHSH, LQKENI. Trimming shortened V by 3 bases and J by 2 bases, and 7 bases separated the two germline ends. The CDR3 DNA reads as TGTGCCAGCTCACCCACAGGGAACTATGGCTACACCTTC. The encoded protein is CASSPTGNYGYTF.

This sequence joins TRBV30 and TRBJ1-4; no reliable D call. There are 13 residues in the CDR3. Germline CDR1 reads GTSNPN; CDR2 reads SVGIG (reference sequence). Deletions cut 7 bases from V and 4 bases from J, with 13 bases between. CDR3 coding DNA: TGTGCCTTGGAAGCACAGCATAATGAAAAACTGTTTTTT. This sequence encodes CALEAQHNEKLFF.

This clone has a handful of counts. The rearrangement uses TRBV5-1 and TRBJ2-3, with D perhaps matching TRBD1 (5 bases). Germline-derived CDR1 and CDR2 are SGHRS and YFSETQ. The V end was cut by 0 bases, the J end by 2 bases, with 7 bases between. CDR3 length: 14 residues. CDR3 residues: CASSLGGYTDTQYF. DNA of the CDR3: TGCGCCAGCAGCTTGGGGGGCTACACAGATACGCAGTATTTT.